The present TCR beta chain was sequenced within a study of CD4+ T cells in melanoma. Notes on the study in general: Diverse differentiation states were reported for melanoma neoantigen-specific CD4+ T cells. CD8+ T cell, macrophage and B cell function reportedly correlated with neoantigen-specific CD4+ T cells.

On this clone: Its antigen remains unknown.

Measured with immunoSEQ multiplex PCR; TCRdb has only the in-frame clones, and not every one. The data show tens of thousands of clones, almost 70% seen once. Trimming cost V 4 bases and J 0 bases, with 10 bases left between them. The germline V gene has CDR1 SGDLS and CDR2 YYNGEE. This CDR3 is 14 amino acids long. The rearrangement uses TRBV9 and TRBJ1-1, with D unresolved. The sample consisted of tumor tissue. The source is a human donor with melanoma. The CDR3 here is CASSPGNMNTEAFF. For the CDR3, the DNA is TGTGCCAGCAGCCCGGGGAACATGAACACTGAAGCTTTCTTT.